The 17 T cell receptor beta chains listed next were all sequenced from one sample in a study of cytomegalovirus exposure and HLA in healthy donors. Libraries were prepared by immunoSEQ multiplex PCR; TCRdb keeps only in-frame clonotypes and omits some of them. Of 180,000 or so clones listed, 70% to 85% are singletons. Sequencing input: PBMCs. Receptors were obtained from a woman under 40 in good health and CMV-seropositive.

This clone was observed a handful of times. Compared with germline, one end of the junction differs, possibly owing to a read error. V and J are TRBV7-7 and TRBJ1-3; no reliable D call. Germline assignment: CDR1 SSHAT and CDR2 FNYEAQ (reference sequence). This CDR3 contains 13 residues. The CDR3 region has the DNA TGTGCTAGCAGCTTAAGCACCGGTCACACCATATATTTT. This encodes CASSLSTGHTIYF.

J is TRBJ2-1 and V is TRBV5-6, with 7 bases matching TRBD2. CDR1 SGHDT and CDR2 YYEEEE come from the germline V gene. With 3 bases clipped from V and 7 bases from J, the junction kept 7 bases outside the gene matches. The CDR3 contains 14 residues. CDR3 sequence reads: CASSSTGRLNEQFF. In DNA, the CDR3 is TGTGCCAGCAGCTCCACCGGGAGGCTGAATGAGCAGTTCTTC.

The rearrangement joins TRBV2 to TRBJ2-5; no clear D. The CDR3 runs 14 residues. Germline assignment: CDR1 SNHLY and CDR2 FYNNEI. Trimming removed 4 bases at V and 5 bases at J, with 14 bases between. CDR3 nucleotides: TGTGCCAGCAGTGCGAGCGTAGGTCGCGAGACCCAGTACTTC. Translated: CASSASVGRETQYF.

This clone was seen only a few times. The chain couples TRBV6-1 to TRBJ1-3; D is undetermined. The germline gives CDR1 MNHNS, CDR2 SASEGT. The CDR3 runs to 16 residues. Deletions cut 0 bases from V and 1 base from J, with 10 bases between. The CDR3 DNA sequence: TGTGCCAGCAGTGAAGCTTGGTCGGTATCTGGAAACACCATATATTTT. It translates to CASSEAWSVSGNTIYF.

The count of this clone is one. The gene calls are TRBV28 and TRBJ2-7; 7 positions match TRBD1. The CDR3 contains 14 residues. V lost 3 bases to trimming and J lost 0 bases; unmatched junction nucleotides: 2. Germline loops: CDR1 MDHEN, CDR2 SYDVKM. This chain's CDR3 is CASSFGDSSYEQYF. The CDR3 coding sequence is TGTGCCAGCAGTTTTGGGGACAGCTCCTACGAGCAGTACTTC.

This clone was seen just once. This same CDR3 is encoded by further DNA sequences in the sample. The chain uses TRBV4-2 and TRBJ2-3, with TRBD2 identical over 9 bases. Germline assignment: CDR1 LGHNA and CDR2 YNFKEQ. The CDR3 length is 14 residues. V trimming: 4 bases; J trimming: 2 bases; junction bases outside the gene matches: 1. CDR3 nucleotide sequence: TGTGCCAGCAGCCCGGGACTAGCCACAGATACGCAGTATTTT. Translation: CASSPGLATDTQYF.

To note about this clone: The sample carries other DNA sequences with the same CDR3. The V call is TRBV5-1, the J call TRBJ1-2; the D is unclear. Germline loops: CDR1 SGHRS, CDR2 YFSETQ. The CDR3 length is 13 residues. Trimming left V 2 bases short and J 5 bases short, with 10 bases between. CDR3 sequence (DNA): TGCGCCAGCAGCTTAGGTGGAGCTTATGGCTACACCTTC. The encoded protein is CASSLGGAYGYTF.

V and J are TRBV27 and TRBJ2-3; D is perhaps TRBD2 (6 bases). V was clipped by 3 bases and J by 4 bases, with 14 bases between them. This CDR3 has 15 residues. Germline V CDR1 and CDR2: MNHEY, SMNVEV (reference sequence). Here the CDR3 DNA reads TGTGCCAGCAGTTTCCTGCGGGATGGCCCAGATACGCAGTATTTT. Translated: CASSFLRDGPDTQYF.

The V gene is TRBV30, the J gene TRBJ2-4; 7 bases map to TRBD2. Germline CDR1 reads GTSNPN; CDR2 reads SVGIG (reference sequence). CDR3 length: 15 residues. V shed 1 base, J shed 6 bases, and the junction held 9 bases outside the gene matches. The CDR3 region is CAWSAGIGGRNIQYF. The DNA of the CDR3 is TGTGCCTGGAGTGCAGGAATCGGCGGGAGAAACATTCAGTACTTC.

To note about this clone: Compared with germline, one end of the junction differs, possibly owing to a read error. V is TRBV5-8 and J is TRBJ2-4; TRBD2 might be the D (6 bases). This CDR3 comprises 13 residues. Germline V gene data show CDR1 as SGHTS and CDR2 as YDEGEE. The DNA for the CDR3 is TGTGCCAGCAGCATCCCCGGGAGCGGAAGAAGGGCCTTC. Amino acids: CASSIPGSGRRAF.

The rearrangement links TRBV28 to TRBJ2-1, with a weak D call TRBD2 (5 bases). The CDR3 extends over 13 amino acids. V lost 7 bases and J lost 8, with 15 bases in between. Germline V gene lookup returns CDR1 MDHEN and CDR2 SYDVKM. The DNA of the CDR3 is TGTGCCAGCATCAAGAGGGCACCTCATGAGCAGTTCTTC. This codes for CASIKRAPHEQFF.

The chain couples TRBV6-5 to TRBJ2-7; TRBD1 matches at 8 bases. The CDR3 spans 12 residues. V trimming: 11 bases; J trimming: 4 bases; junction bases outside the gene matches: 7. Germline V lookup: CDR1 MNHEY, CDR2 SVGAGI. CDR3 amino acids: CAARDRLYEQYF. The CDR3 bases are TGTGCCGCCCGGGACAGGCTATACGAGCAGTACTTC.

The rearrangement uses TRBV30 and TRBJ2-1; D is unresolved. The CDR3 extends over 14 amino acids. Germline V gives CDR1 GTSNPN, CDR2 SVGIG (reference sequence). V shed 2 bases and J shed 3 bases, with 11 bases lying between them. The CDR3 loop reads CAWSHQHFYNEQFF. CDR3 sequence (DNA): TGTGCCTGGAGTCATCAACATTTCTACAATGAGCAGTTCTTC. Supplemented by reference TRBV30 and TRBJ2-1, the full variable domain reads SQTIHQWPATLVQPVGSPLSLECTVEGTSNPNLYWYRQAAGRGLQLLFYSVGIGQISSEVPQNLSASRPQDRQFILSSKKLLLSDSGFYLCAWSHQHFYNEQFFGPGTRLTVL.

The rearrangement joins TRBV6-5 to TRBJ2-6; D is undetermined. The V gene lost 7 bases and the J gene lost 0 bases, with 10 bases spanning the gap. Germline V CDR1 and CDR2: MNHEY, SVGAGI. The CDR3 has 15 residues. CDR3: CASTGPPSGANVLTF. CDR3 nucleotides: TGTGCCAGCACAGGTCCCCCCTCTGGGGCCAACGTCCTGACTTTC.

J is TRBJ2-7 and V is TRBV5-1; 7 bases line up with TRBD2. This CDR3 has 14 residues. V gave up 0 bases and J gave up 6 bases; unmatched junction bases: 6. CDR1 is SGHRS, CDR2 YFSETQ, per germline. CDR3 nucleotides: TGCGCCAGCAGCTTGGATCCGGGAGGATCCGAGCAGTACTTC. This gives the protein CASSLDPGGSEQYF.

The V gene is TRBV4-1, the J gene TRBJ1-1; D is perhaps TRBD1 (6 bases). The germline CDR1 and CDR2 sequences are MGHRA and YSYEKL. The CDR3 extends over 15 amino acids. The V gene lost 4 bases and the J gene lost 3 bases, with 15 bases spanning the gap. The CDR3 is CASSPTGLADTEAFF. In DNA, the CDR3 is TGCGCCAGCAGCCCAACAGGGCTCGCGGACACTGAAGCTTTCTTT.

The CDR3 reads CASSQGGEQFF. The CDR3 bases are TGTGCCAGTAGTCAAGGGGGCGAGCAGTTCTTC. This rearrangement joins TRBV19 to TRBJ2-1, with 7 bases aligning to TRBD1. Germline assignment: CDR1 LNHDA and CDR2 SQIVND (reference sequence). There are 11 residues in the CDR3. Germline trimming cut 5 bases from V and 10 bases from J; bases unmatched to any gene: 2.